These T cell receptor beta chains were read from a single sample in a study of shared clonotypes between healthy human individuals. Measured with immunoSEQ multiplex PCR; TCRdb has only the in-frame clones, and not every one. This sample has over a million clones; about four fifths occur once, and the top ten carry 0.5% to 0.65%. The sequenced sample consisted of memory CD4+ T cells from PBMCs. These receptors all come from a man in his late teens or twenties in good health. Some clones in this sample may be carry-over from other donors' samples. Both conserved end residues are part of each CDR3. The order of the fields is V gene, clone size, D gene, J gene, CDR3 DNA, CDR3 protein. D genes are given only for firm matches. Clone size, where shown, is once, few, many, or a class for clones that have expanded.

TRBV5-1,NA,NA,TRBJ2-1,TGCGCCAGCAGCTTGGTCCCAACCGGGGAGCAGTTCTTC,CASSLVPTGEQFF
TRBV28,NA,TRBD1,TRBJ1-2,TGTGCCAGCAGTTTGACTCAGGGGGCGCAGGGTGGCTACACCTTC,CASSLTQGAQGGYTF
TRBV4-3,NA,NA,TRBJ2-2,TGCGCCAGCAGCCAAGAAGCTATCGGGGAGCTGTTTTTT,CASSQEAIGELFF
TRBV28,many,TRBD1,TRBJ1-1,TGTGCCAGCAGTTTGGGGGGACAGATTAGGCACACTGAAGCTTTCTTT,CASSLGGQIRHTEAFF
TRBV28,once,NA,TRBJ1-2,TGTGCCAGCAGTTTAAGGGTGTTCTCTGGCAGGGCGGATGGCTACACCTTC,CASSLRVFSGRADGYTF
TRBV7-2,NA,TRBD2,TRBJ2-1,TGTGCCAGCAGCTCCCCGGGACTAGCGGCTTTTGAGCAGTTCTTC,CASSSPGLAAFEQFF
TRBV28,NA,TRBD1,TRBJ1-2,TGTGCCAGCAGTTCGACAGGGGACTATGGCTACACCTTC,CASSSTGDYGYTF
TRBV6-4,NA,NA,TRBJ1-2,TGTGCCAGCAGTGAAGGACCGTCCTATGGCTACACCTTC,CASSEGPSYGYTF
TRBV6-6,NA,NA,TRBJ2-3,TGTGCCAGCAGTTACCGAGATACGCAGTATTTT,CASSYRDTQYF
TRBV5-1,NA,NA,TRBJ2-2,TGCGCCAGCAAGGATTTGTCGGCTAACACCGGGGAGCTGTTTTTT,CASKDLSANTGELFF
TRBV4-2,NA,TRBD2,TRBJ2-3,TGTGCCAGCAGCGGACGGACTAGCGGTAGCACAGATACGCAGTATTTT,CASSGRTSGSTDTQYF
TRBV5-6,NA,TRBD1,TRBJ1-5,TGTGCCAGCAGCTTGGCAACAGGGGGACAGCCCCAGCATTTT,CASSLATGGQPQHF
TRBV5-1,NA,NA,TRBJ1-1,TGCGCCAGCAGACCGGGACTGGGGGTCTCTGAAGCTTTCTTT,CASRPGLGVSEAFF
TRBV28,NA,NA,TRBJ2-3,TGTGCCAGCAGTCTCCGACTCGTATGGACCACAGATACGCAGTATTTT,CASSLRLVWTTDTQYF
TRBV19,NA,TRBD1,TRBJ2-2,TGTGCCAGTAGTACCAACAGGGGTGGGCTGTTTTTT,CASSTNRGGLFF
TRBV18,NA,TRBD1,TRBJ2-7,TGTGCCAGCTCATGGACAGGGGGCGCTTCCTACGAGCAGTACTTC,CASSWTGGASYEQYF
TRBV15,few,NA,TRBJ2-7,TGTGCCACCAGCCGTAGTACTCCCTACGAGCAGTACTTC,CATSRSTPYEQYF
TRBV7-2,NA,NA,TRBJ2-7,TGTGCCAGCAGCAGGACAGTTTTGGCCACCTACGAGCAGTACTTC,CASSRTVLATYEQYF